This T cell receptor beta chain was sequenced in a study of early T cells in non-severe SARS-CoV-2 infection. About the research overall: Chains from this unsorted whole-blood bulk RNA could not be paired.

CDR3 length equals 14 residues. CDR1 is MNHNY and CDR2 is SVGAGI in the germline V gene (reference sequence). Between the trimmed V and J ends, which lost 2 bases and 3 bases, there was a span of 7 bases. The protocol attached unique molecular identifiers to individual cDNA molecules. TCRdb re-called the 5' RACE reads through MiXCR, storing one row per CDR3 protein. The data contain fewer than 65,000 distinct CDR3 sequences, about 10% of them singletons. In this sample, this clonotype turned up a few times. The chain uses TRBV6-6 and TRBJ2-2, with D possibly matching TRBD2 (5 bases). This clonotype was sampled from an adult who was a healthcare worker with PCR-confirmed SARS-CoV-2 infection or an uninfected control (not recorded which). Sequenced: whole blood. CDR3 sequence reads: CASSYLRDTGELFF. The CDR3 region has the DNA TGTGCCAGCAGTTACCTGAGGGACACCGGGGAGCTGTTTTTT.